The rows below give T cell receptor beta chains drawn from one sample of a study of CD8+ T cells in alopecia areata. Data came from immunoSEQ multiplex PCR; TCRdb stores just in-frame clones and leaves some out. Seen here are 95,000 to 100,000 clones, more than 55% observed once, and the top ten hold roughly a sixth. Sequenced here: CD8+ T cells sorted from blood, sampled at week 4, from a patient treated with tofacitinib. All receptors derive from a human donor with alopecia areata. CDR3s include the opening cysteine and the closing phenylalanine or tryptophan. Each record gives: CDR3 DNA, CDR3 protein, D gene, clone size, CDR3 length, V gene, J gene. D genes are given only for firm matches. Size values are once, few and many counts, or a class for expanded clones, and some rows have none.

CDR3nt: TGTGCCAGCAGTGGGGCGAGCGACTACAATGAGCAGTTCTTC
CDR3aa: CASSGASDYNEQFF
d_gene: -
abundance: -
len: 14
v_gene: TRBV6-5
j_gene: TRBJ2-1

CDR3nt: TGTGCCAGCAGCTTCGTGGCCGACTATGGCTACACCTTC
CDR3aa: CASSFVADYGYTF
d_gene: -
abundance: -
len: 13
v_gene: TRBV5-6
j_gene: TRBJ1-2

CDR3nt: TGTGCCAGCAGGGAGGGGAACACCGGGGAGCTGTTTTTT
CDR3aa: CASREGNTGELFF
d_gene: -
abundance: -
len: 13
v_gene: TRBV11-2
j_gene: TRBJ2-2

CDR3nt: TGTGCCAGCAGTGAAGGCCCGGGCCAGAACACTGAAGCTTTCTTT
CDR3aa: CASSEGPGQNTEAFF
d_gene: -
abundance: -
len: 15
v_gene: TRBV2
j_gene: TRBJ1-1

CDR3nt: TGTGCCAGCAGTCACCAGACAGGTTCCTACGAGCAGTACTTC
CDR3aa: CASSHQTGSYEQYF
d_gene: -
abundance: -
len: 14
v_gene: TRBV28
j_gene: TRBJ2-7

CDR3nt: TGTGCCAGCAGCTTAGAGGCGGGCCTCTATGCAGATACGCAGTATTTT
CDR3aa: CASSLEAGLYADTQYF
d_gene: -
abundance: few
len: 16
v_gene: TRBV7-9
j_gene: TRBJ2-3

CDR3nt: TGTGCCAGCAGTATAGTTGGACAGGGCGATAGCTACGAGCAGTACTTC
CDR3aa: CASSIVGQGDSYEQYF
d_gene: TRBD1
abundance: -
len: 16
v_gene: TRBV2
j_gene: TRBJ2-7

CDR3nt: TGTGCCAGCAGCGGTAGGCGGGACTCGGGACTAGCGGGATTCTACAATGAGCAGTTCTTC
CDR3aa: CASSGRRDSGLAGFYNEQFF
d_gene: TRBD2
abundance: -
len: 20
v_gene: TRBV2
j_gene: TRBJ2-1

CDR3nt: TGTGCCAGCGCGCTGTTGTTGGTGGTAGGGTGGACTGAAGCTTTCTTT
CDR3aa: CASALLLVVGWTEAFF
d_gene: -
abundance: few
len: 16
v_gene: TRBV7-2
j_gene: TRBJ1-1

CDR3nt: TGTGCCAGCAGTTACTACGCGCAGCGGGGGTACAATGAGCAGTTCTTC
CDR3aa: CASSYYAQRGYNEQFF
d_gene: TRBD2
abundance: -
len: 16
v_gene: TRBV6-5
j_gene: TRBJ2-1

CDR3nt: TGTGCCAGCAGTGAGGTCACAGGGGACATCTATGGCTACACCTTC
CDR3aa: CASSEVTGDIYGYTF
d_gene: TRBD1
abundance: few
len: 15
v_gene: TRBV25-1
j_gene: TRBJ1-2

CDR3nt: TGTGCCAGCAGTTTAAGTCACTCTGGGGCCAACGTCCTGACTTTC
CDR3aa: CASSLSHSGANVLTF
d_gene: -
abundance: -
len: 15
v_gene: TRBV27
j_gene: TRBJ2-6

CDR3nt: TGTGCCAGCAGCTTGGGCGGGGCCACTGAAGCTTTCTTT
CDR3aa: CASSLGGATEAFF
d_gene: -
abundance: -
len: 13
v_gene: TRBV27
j_gene: TRBJ1-1

CDR3nt: TGTGCCAGCAGCGTAGGACTAGCGGAACACTACGAGCAGTACTTC
CDR3aa: CASSVGLAEHYEQYF
d_gene: TRBD2
abundance: once
len: 15
v_gene: TRBV9
j_gene: TRBJ2-7

CDR3nt: TGCGCCAGCAGCCTTAGCGGGACTTACAATGAGCAGTTCTTC
CDR3aa: CASSLSGTYNEQFF
d_gene: TRBD2
abundance: -
len: 14
v_gene: TRBV4-1
j_gene: TRBJ2-1

CDR3nt: TGTGCCAGCAGTGAGGGTGAGGTAGCGGAAACCTACGAGCAGTACTTC
CDR3aa: CASSEGEVAETYEQYF
d_gene: -
abundance: -
len: 16
v_gene: TRBV28
j_gene: TRBJ2-7

CDR3nt: TGTGCCAGCAGCTTAGAATCCGGGCCGAACACCGGGGAGCTGTTTTTT
CDR3aa: CASSLESGPNTGELFF
d_gene: -
abundance: -
len: 16
v_gene: TRBV7-6
j_gene: TRBJ2-2

CDR3nt: TGTGCCAGTAGTATCCCGAGGAGCGTGAAAGAGGGTGATCACAATCAGCCCCAGCATTTT
CDR3aa: CASSIPRSVKEGDHNQPQHF
d_gene: -
abundance: -
len: 20
v_gene: TRBV19
j_gene: TRBJ1-5

CDR3nt: TGTGCCAGCAGGAAGAGGGGCCATAGCAATCAGCCCCAGCATTTT
CDR3aa: CASRKRGHSNQPQHF
d_gene: -
abundance: -
len: 15
v_gene: TRBV6-5
j_gene: TRBJ1-5

CDR3nt: TGTGCCAGCAGCTTACTAGCGTCCGCCTACGAGCAGTACTTC
CDR3aa: CASSLLASAYEQYF
d_gene: -
abundance: -
len: 14
v_gene: TRBV13
j_gene: TRBJ2-7

CDR3nt: TGCAGCGTTGGAGGACAGGGGGTATCGATGAACACTGAAGCTTTCTTT
CDR3aa: CSVGGQGVSMNTEAFF
d_gene: TRBD1
abundance: few
len: 16
v_gene: TRBV29-1
j_gene: TRBJ1-1

CDR3nt: TGTGCCAAAGCTCCGGCAGGAGAGGGTCAGCCCCAGCATTTT
CDR3aa: CAKAPAGEGQPQHF
d_gene: -
abundance: -
len: 14
v_gene: TRBV11-2
j_gene: TRBJ1-5

CDR3nt: TGTGCCAGCAGTTCGGGACTAGTCTCCTACAATGAGCAGTTCTTC
CDR3aa: CASSSGLVSYNEQFF
d_gene: TRBD2
abundance: -
len: 15
v_gene: TRBV7-3
j_gene: TRBJ2-1

CDR3nt: TGTGCCAGCAGCTTAGCGAGGGTCTACCAAGAGACCCAGTACTTC
CDR3aa: CASSLARVYQETQYF
d_gene: -
abundance: -
len: 15
v_gene: TRBV7-9
j_gene: TRBJ2-5

CDR3nt: TGTGCCAGCATTACGGATGGAGCGGGGAGTACCACAGATACGCAGTATTTT
CDR3aa: CASITDGAGSTTDTQYF
d_gene: TRBD2
abundance: -
len: 17
v_gene: TRBV2
j_gene: TRBJ2-3

CDR3nt: TGTGCCAGCAGTTCCCGGGACACCGGGGAGCTGTTTTTT
CDR3aa: CASSSRDTGELFF
d_gene: -
abundance: few
len: 13
v_gene: TRBV6-5
j_gene: TRBJ2-2

CDR3nt: TGTGCCAGCAGTCCTAGTCCGGGACTAGCGGGCACCTACCCTGAGGAGCAGTACTTC
CDR3aa: CASSPSPGLAGTYPEEQYF
d_gene: TRBD2
abundance: few
len: 19
v_gene: TRBV27
j_gene: TRBJ2-7

CDR3nt: TGTGCCATCAGTGGAGCTAGCGGGACAGATACGCAGTATTTT
CDR3aa: CAISGASGTDTQYF
d_gene: TRBD2
abundance: -
len: 14
v_gene: TRBV10-3
j_gene: TRBJ2-3

CDR3nt: TGTGCCAGTAGTCCGACAGGGAACTACGAGCAGTACTTC
CDR3aa: CASSPTGNYEQYF
d_gene: TRBD1
abundance: -
len: 13
v_gene: TRBV19
j_gene: TRBJ2-7

CDR3nt: TGTGCCAGCAGCTCACCTGGGAGCCCAGATACGCAGTATTTT
CDR3aa: CASSSPGSPDTQYF
d_gene: -
abundance: few
len: 14
v_gene: TRBV7-8
j_gene: TRBJ2-3

CDR3nt: TGTGCCTGGAGTGCCGGGCCCGGCAATGAGCAGTTCTTC
CDR3aa: CAWSAGPGNEQFF
d_gene: -
abundance: few
len: 13
v_gene: TRBV30
j_gene: TRBJ2-1

CDR3nt: TGTGCCAGTAGTACCGGGGACCCCCTTAGTCAGCCCCAGCATTTT
CDR3aa: CASSTGDPLSQPQHF
d_gene: -
abundance: -
len: 15
v_gene: TRBV19
j_gene: TRBJ1-5

CDR3nt: TGTGCCTGGAGTGTAGGCCCCGGGGAGCTGTTTTTT
CDR3aa: CAWSVGPGELFF
d_gene: -
abundance: -
len: 12
v_gene: TRBV30
j_gene: TRBJ2-2

CDR3nt: TGTGCCAGCAGTGAATCTGGACGGCTCTCTGGAAACACCATATATTTT
CDR3aa: CASSESGRLSGNTIYF
d_gene: -
abundance: -
len: 16
v_gene: TRBV2
j_gene: TRBJ1-3

CDR3nt: TGCGCCAGCAGCCAGCATGACAGGGGGGACACCGGGGAGCTGTTTTTT
CDR3aa: CASSQHDRGDTGELFF
d_gene: TRBD1
abundance: -
len: 16
v_gene: TRBV4-1
j_gene: TRBJ2-2

CDR3nt: TGTGCCAGCAGTCCTTTAGAGACTCATAGTATCGGCTACACCTTC
CDR3aa: CASSPLETHSIGYTF
d_gene: -
abundance: -
len: 15
v_gene: TRBV25-1
j_gene: TRBJ1-2

CDR3nt: TGTGCCAGCGGGATGAGGGGGAATTACGAGCAGTACTTC
CDR3aa: CASGMRGNYEQYF
d_gene: -
abundance: -
len: 13
v_gene: TRBV25-1
j_gene: TRBJ2-7